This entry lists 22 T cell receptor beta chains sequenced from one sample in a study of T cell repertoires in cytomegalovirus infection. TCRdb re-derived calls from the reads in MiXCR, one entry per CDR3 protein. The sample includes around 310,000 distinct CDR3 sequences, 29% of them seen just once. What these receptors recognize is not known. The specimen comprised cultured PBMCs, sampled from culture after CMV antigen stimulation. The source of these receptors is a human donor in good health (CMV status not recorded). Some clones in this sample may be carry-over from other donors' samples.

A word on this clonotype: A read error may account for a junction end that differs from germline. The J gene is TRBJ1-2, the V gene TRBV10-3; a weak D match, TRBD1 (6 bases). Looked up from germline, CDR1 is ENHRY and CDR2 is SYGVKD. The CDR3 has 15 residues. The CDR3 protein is CAISESGGGGDGYTF. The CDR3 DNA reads TGTGCCATCAGTGAGTCGGGGGGCGGTGGCGATGGCTATACCTTC.

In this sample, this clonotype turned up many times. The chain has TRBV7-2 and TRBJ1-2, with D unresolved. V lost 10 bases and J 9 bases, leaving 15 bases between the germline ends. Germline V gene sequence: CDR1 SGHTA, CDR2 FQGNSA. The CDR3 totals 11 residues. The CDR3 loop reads CAIASLRSYTF. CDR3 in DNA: TGTGCCATTGCTTCTTTGCGTAGCTACACCTTC.

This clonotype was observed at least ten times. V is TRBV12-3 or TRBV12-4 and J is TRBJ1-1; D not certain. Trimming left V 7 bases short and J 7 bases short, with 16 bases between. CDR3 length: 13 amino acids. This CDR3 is CASILEVGGEAFF. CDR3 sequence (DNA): TGTGCCAGCATTCTTGAGGTAGGCGGTGAAGCTTTCTTT.

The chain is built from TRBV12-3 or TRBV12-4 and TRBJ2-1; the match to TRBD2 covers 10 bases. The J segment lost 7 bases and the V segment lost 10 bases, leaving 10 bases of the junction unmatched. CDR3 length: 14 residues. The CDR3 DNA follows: TGTGCCATCCCTAGCGGGGGCCTAGAGAATGAGCAGTTCTTC. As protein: CAIPSGGLENEQFF.

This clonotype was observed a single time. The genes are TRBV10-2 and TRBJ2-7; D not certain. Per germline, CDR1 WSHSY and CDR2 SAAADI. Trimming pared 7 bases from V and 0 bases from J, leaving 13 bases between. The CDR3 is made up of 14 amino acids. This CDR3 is CASIVDTSSYEQYF. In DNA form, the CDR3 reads TGCGCCAGCATCGTCGACACCTCCTCCTACGAGCAGTACTTC.

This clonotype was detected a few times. The CDR3 loop reads CAISTQGEDTEAFF. DNA for the CDR3: TGTGCCATCAGCACACAGGGGGAGGACACTGAAGCTTTCTTT. V gene TRBV10-3 combines with J gene TRBJ1-1; 8 bases match TRBD1. CDR3 size: 14 residues. With 6 bases clipped from V and 3 bases from J, the junction kept 6 bases outside the gene matches. Germline CDR1 reads ENHRY; CDR2 reads SYGVKD.

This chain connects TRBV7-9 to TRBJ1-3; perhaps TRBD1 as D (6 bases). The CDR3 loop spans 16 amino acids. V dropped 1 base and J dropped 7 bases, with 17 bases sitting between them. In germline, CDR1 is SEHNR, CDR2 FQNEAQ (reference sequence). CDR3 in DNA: TGTGCCAGCAGCTTAGGCCGGGGGGCAAGTGGTAACACCATATATTTT. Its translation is CASSLGRGASGNTIYF.

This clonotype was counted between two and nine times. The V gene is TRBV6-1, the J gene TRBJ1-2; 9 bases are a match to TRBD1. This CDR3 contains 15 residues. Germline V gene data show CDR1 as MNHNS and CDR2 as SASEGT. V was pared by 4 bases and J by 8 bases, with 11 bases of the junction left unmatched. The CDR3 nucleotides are TGTGCCAGCAGTGTTGGACAGGGGCCCCTTGGAGGCTACACCTTC. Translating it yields CASSVGQGPLGGYTF.

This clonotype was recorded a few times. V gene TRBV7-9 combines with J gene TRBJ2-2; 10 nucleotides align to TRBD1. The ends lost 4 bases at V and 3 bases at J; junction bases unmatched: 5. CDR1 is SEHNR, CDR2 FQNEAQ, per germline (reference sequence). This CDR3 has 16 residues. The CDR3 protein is CASSYRTGGDTGELFF. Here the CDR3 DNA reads TGTGCCAGCAGCTACCGGACAGGGGGGGACACCGGGGAGCTGTTTTTT. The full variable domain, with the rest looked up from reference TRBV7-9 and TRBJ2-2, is DTGVSQNPRHKITKRGQNVTFRCDPISEHNRLYWYRQTLGQGPEFLTYFQNEAQLEKSRLLSDRFSAERPKGSFSTLEIQRTEQGDSAMYLCASSYRTGGDTGELFFGEGSRLTVL.

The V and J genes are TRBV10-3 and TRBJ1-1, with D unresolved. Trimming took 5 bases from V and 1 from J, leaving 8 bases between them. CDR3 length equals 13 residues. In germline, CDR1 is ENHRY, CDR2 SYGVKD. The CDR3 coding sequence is TGTGCCATCAGTTCCACCTCGAACACTGAAGCTTTCTTT. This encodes CAISSTSNTEAFF.

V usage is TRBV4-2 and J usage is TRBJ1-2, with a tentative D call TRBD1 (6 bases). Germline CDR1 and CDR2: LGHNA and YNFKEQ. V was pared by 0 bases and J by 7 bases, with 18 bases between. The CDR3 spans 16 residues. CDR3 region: CASSQEGGRLGSGYTF. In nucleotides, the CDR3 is TGTGCCAGCAGCCAAGAGGGGGGCCGCCTGGGTTCTGGCTACACCTTC.

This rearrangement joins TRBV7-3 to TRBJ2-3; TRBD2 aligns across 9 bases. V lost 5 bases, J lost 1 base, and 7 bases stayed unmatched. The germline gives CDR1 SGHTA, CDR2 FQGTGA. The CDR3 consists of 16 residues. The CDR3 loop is CASSPIVAGGTDTQYF. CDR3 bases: TGTGCCAGCAGCCCGATAGTAGCGGGAGGCACAGATACGCAGTATTTT.

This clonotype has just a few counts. The DNA of the CDR3 is TGTGCCAGCAGCCCCCCAGCGGGGCACCAAGAGACCCAGTACTTC. Protein product: CASSPPAGHQETQYF. The J gene is TRBJ2-5, the V gene TRBV7-6; 7 nucleotides match TRBD2. This CDR3 is 15 amino acids long. The junction had 6 bases not matched to a gene; V was cut back by 5 bases and J by 0 bases. The germline CDR1 and CDR2 sequences are SGHVS and FNYEAQ.

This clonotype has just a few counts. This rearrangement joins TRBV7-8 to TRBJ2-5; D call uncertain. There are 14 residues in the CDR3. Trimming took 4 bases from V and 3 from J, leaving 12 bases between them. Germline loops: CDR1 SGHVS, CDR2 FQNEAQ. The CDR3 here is CASSSLTMEETQYF. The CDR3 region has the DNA TGTGCCAGCAGCTCCCTGACAATGGAAGAGACCCAGTACTTC.

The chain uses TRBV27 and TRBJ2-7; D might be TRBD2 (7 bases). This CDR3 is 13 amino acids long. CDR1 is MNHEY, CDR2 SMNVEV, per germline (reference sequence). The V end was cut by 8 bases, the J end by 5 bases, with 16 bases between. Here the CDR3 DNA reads TGTGCCAGCGGAACGGGAGGACAGAACGAGCAGTACTTC. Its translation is CASGTGGQNEQYF.

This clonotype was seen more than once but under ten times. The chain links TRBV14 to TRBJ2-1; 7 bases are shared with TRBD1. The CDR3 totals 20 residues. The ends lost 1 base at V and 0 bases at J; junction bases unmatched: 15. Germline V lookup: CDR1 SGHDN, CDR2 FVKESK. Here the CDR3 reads CASSQAWFQGDTSSYNEQFF. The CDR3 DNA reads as TGTGCCAGCAGCCAAGCATGGTTTCAGGGGGATACGAGCTCCTACAATGAGCAGTTCTTC.

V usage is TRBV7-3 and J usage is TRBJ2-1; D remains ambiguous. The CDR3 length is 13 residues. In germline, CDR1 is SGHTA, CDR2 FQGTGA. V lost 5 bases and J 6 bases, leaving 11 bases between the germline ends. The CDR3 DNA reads TGTGCCAGCAGCCCTACCACGAGCAATGAGCAGTTCTTC. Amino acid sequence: CASSPTTSNEQFF.

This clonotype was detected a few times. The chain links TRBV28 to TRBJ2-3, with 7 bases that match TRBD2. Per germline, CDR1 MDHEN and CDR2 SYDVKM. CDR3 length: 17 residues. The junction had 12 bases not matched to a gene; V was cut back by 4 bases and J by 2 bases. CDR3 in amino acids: CASSSLGLSTYTDTQYF. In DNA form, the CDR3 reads TGTGCCAGCAGTTCCCTGGGACTATCAACATACACAGATACGCAGTATTTT.

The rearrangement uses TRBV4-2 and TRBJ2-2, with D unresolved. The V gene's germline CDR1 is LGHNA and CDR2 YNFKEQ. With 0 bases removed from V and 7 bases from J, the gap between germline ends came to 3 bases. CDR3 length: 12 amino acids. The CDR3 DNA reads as TGTGCCAGCAGCCAAGAGGACGGGGAGCTGTTTTTT. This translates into CASSQEDGELFF.

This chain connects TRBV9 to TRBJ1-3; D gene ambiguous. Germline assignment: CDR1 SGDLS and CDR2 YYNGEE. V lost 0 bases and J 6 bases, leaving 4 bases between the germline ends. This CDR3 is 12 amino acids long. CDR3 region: CASSVDQNTIYF. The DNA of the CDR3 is TGTGCCAGCAGCGTAGATCAAAACACCATATATTTT.

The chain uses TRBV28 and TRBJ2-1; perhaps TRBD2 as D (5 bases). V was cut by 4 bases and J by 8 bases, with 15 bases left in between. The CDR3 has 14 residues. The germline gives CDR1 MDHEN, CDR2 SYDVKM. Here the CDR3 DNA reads TGTGCCAGCAGTTCCGGCGGGCCTCGCGATGAGCAGTTCTTC. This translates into CASSSGGPRDEQFF.

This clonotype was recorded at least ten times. For the CDR3, the DNA is TGTGCCAGCAGCCCCTACTATTTCTCGCAGGGGGTATTTCGTTACGAGCAGTACTTC. It yields the protein CASSPYYFSQGVFRYEQYF. The chain carries TRBV9 and TRBJ2-7; TRBD1 matches at 7 bases. The CDR3 length is 19 residues. With 4 bases clipped from V and 4 bases from J, the junction kept 23 bases outside the gene matches. Germline V lookup: CDR1 SGDLS, CDR2 YYNGEE. Filled out from reference TRBV9 and TRBJ2-7, the complete variable domain reads DSGVTQTPKHLITATGQRVTLRCSPRSGDLSVYWYQQSLDQGLQFLIQYYNGEERAKGNILERFSAQQFPDLHSELNLSSLELGDSALYFCASSPYYFSQGVFRYEQYFGPGTRLTVT.